The 8 T cell receptor beta chains listed next were all sequenced from one sample in a study of T-cell reconstitution after alpha-beta-depleted transplantation in children. Unique molecular identifiers were used to barcode this TCRbeta library. Via MiXCR, TCRdb re-called the PCR reads, giving one row per CDR3 protein. The sample records some 490,000 distinct CDR3 sequences, roughly an eighth being singletons. This specimen consisted of PBMCs from the stem cell graft donor, obtained from the stem cell graft. The receptor source for this set is a human donor who donated a stem cell graft to a child with combined immunodeficiency.

This chain joins TRBV19 and TRBJ2-1, with D perhaps matching TRBD2 (5 bases). V lost 0 bases and J 5 bases, leaving 17 bases between the germline ends. The CDR3 is 17 residues long. From germline, CDR1 is LNHDA and CDR2 SQIVND (reference sequence). CDR3 region: CASSIETGGLANNEQFF. DNA for the CDR3: TGTGCCAGTAGTATAGAGACGGGCGGGCTCGCCAACAATGAGCAGTTCTTC.

This clonotype came up many times. This chain links TRBV2 with TRBJ2-1; no clear D. The CDR3 is 13 residues long. V was shortened by 5 bases and J by 10 bases, with 15 bases between the two germline ends. CDR1 and CDR2 from the germline V gene are SNHLY and FYNNEI. The CDR3 DNA reads TGTGCCAGCAGTATGCTCATGGTAGGGGAGCAGTTCTTC. This codes for CASSMLMVGEQFF.

This clonotype was detected only a few times. The genes are TRBV4-2 and TRBJ1-3; D unclear. From germline, CDR1 is LGHNA and CDR2 YNFKEQ. The CDR3 loop spans 18 amino acids. The ends were cut back, 0 bases at V and 0 bases at J, with 15 bases in the middle. The CDR3 DNA follows: TGTGCCAGCAGCCAAGAACAAGTGGGGAAGAGCTCTGGAAACACCATATATTTT. This codes for CASSQEQVGKSSGNTIYF.

This clonotype was seen a handful of times. CDR3 residues: CASRLAGGLAGELFF. Written as DNA, the CDR3 is TGCGCCAGCAGGCTAGCGGGAGGGCTAGCCGGGGAGCTGTTTTTT. The chain couples TRBV5-1 to TRBJ2-2; 12 bases are a match to TRBD2. With 5 bases clipped from V and 6 bases from J, the junction kept 5 bases outside the gene matches. Germline CDR1 reads SGHRS; CDR2 reads YFSETQ. The CDR3 length is 15 residues. The entire variable domain, with the rest obtained from reference TRBV5-1 and TRBJ2-2, is as follows: KAGVTQTPRYLIKTRGQQVTLSCSPISGHRSVSWYQQTPGQGLQFLFEYFSETQRNKGNFPGRFSGRQFSNSRSEMNVSTLELGDSALYLCASRLAGGLAGELFFGEGSRLTVL.

This clonotype was observed a few times. The chain carries TRBV6-2 or TRBV6-3 and TRBJ2-1; D gene uncertain. This CDR3 comprises 14 residues. Trimming cost V 5 bases and J 4 bases, with 12 bases left between them. CDR1 is MNHEY and CDR2 is SVGEGT in the germline V gene. CDR3 nucleotide sequence: TGTGCCAGCAGTACCCGGTCCTTATACAATGAGCAGTTCTTC. Protein product: CASSTRSLYNEQFF.

The V and J genes are TRBV12-3 or TRBV12-4 and TRBJ2-7, with D uncertain. This CDR3 spans 11 amino acids. V gave up 2 bases and J gave up 7 bases, with 6 bases separating them. Here the CDR3 DNA reads TGTGCCAGCAGTTTAATACAGGAGCAGTACTTC. Its translation is CASSLIQEQYF.

This clonotype was seen more than once but under ten times. V gene TRBV12-3 or TRBV12-4 combines with J gene TRBJ1-2; tentative D call: TRBD1 (6 bases). The CDR3 length is 12 residues. V lost 2 bases, J lost 7 bases, and 8 bases lay in between. The CDR3 sequence: CASSLTGIGYTF. DNA of the CDR3: TGTGCCAGCAGTTTAACAGGGATTGGCTACACCTTC.

Ten or more counts support this clonotype. In DNA, the CDR3 is TGTGCCAGCAGCTCCCGGGACTGGTCCTACGAGCAGTACTTC. Translating it yields CASSSRDWSYEQYF. V and J are TRBV7-9 and TRBJ2-7; D might be TRBD2 (6 bases). The germline CDR1 and CDR2 sequences are SEHNR and FQNEAQ (reference sequence). V was cut by 4 bases and J by 1 base, with 11 bases left in between. The CDR3 is 14 residues long.